Sequencing of this TCR beta chain was carried out in a study of blood T cell repertoires in COVID-19. Study context: In each case, the material was cDNA or gDNA derived from T cells, B-cell-depleted T cells, or PBMCs.

CDR3 length equals 14 residues. The germline V and J ends were trimmed by 1 base and 2 bases, with 7 bases remaining between them. Germline V gene sequence: CDR1 SGHTS, CDR2 YDEGEE. TCRdb's table, derived via immunoSEQ multiplex PCR, lists solely in-frame clones and lacks some. The sample yields over 200,000 clones, approximately 86% seen once. The origin of this receptor is a human donor in a cohort sampled during active COVID-19. The rearrangement links TRBV5-8 to TRBJ2-1, with a possible D match to TRBD2 (5 bases). Sequencing was performed on peripheral blood. This CDR3 is CASSLTGTYNEQFF. The CDR3 DNA reads TGTGCCAGCAGCTTGACGGGGACCTACAATGAGCAGTTCTTC.